The clone carrying this T cell receptor beta chain came up once. What it binds is unknown. The data were obtained in a study of Graves' ophthalmopathy and Graves' hyperthyroidism. Points from the study as a whole: Most thyroid clonotypes with frequency above 0.001 were detected in blood too.

CDR1 is MGHRA and CDR2 is YSYEKL in the germline V gene. Unmatched junction bases numbered 8, after V lost 7 bases and J lost 1 base. The CDR3 length is 15 residues. Hyperthyroidism patients were newly diagnosed, ill under 2 months, and aged 18 to 65 years. As the template, RNA transcripts were used to amplify TCR beta CDR3 regions. HTBI primers primed a first-round RT-PCR, and a second-round multiplex PCR followed. One entry per CDR3 protein, called by TCRdb with MiXCR from the multiplex PCR reads. Of hundreds of thousands of distinct CDR3 sequences listed, 21% are singletons. Sequenced: peripheral blood. The sequence derives from a woman in her late teens or twenties with stable Graves' hyperthyroidism. The chain has TRBV4-1 and TRBJ2-5; 8 bases map to TRBD1. CDR3 DNA sequence: TGCGCCAGCAAACCAAGGCAGGGGGCCCAAGAGACCCAGTACTTC. This encodes CASKPRQGAQETQYF.